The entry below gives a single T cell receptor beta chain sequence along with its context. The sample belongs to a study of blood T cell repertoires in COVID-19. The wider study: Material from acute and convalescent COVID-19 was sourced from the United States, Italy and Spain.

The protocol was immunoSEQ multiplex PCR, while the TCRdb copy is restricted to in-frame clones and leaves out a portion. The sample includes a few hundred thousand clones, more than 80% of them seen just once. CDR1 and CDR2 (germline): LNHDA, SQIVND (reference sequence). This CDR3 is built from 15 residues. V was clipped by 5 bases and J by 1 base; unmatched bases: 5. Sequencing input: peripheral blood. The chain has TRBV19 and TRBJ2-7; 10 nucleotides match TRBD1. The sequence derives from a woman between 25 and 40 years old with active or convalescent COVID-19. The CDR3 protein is CASSLTGQGSYEQYF. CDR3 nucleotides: TGTGCCAGTAGTTTGACGGGACAGGGGTCCTACGAGCAGTACTTC.